One and the same sample provided the 32 T cell receptor beta chains below, sequenced in a study of blood T cell repertoires in COVID-19. Measured with immunoSEQ multiplex PCR; TCRdb has only the in-frame clones, and not every one. The sample includes about 78,000 clones, 80% to 85% of them seen just once. The sequencing input was peripheral blood. The receptor source for this set is a man over 45 with acute or convalescent COVID-19.

This clone turned up a few times. The CDR3 nucleotides read TGCAGCGTTGAGAGGATTACTAACTACGAGCAGTACTTC. Translating it yields CSVERITNYEQYF. The chain carries TRBV29-1 and TRBJ2-7, with D hard to call. The CDR3 length is 13 residues. V lost 3 bases, J lost 3 bases, and 12 bases lay in between. Germline V gene sequence: CDR1 SQVTM, CDR2 ANQGSEA.

The chain links TRBV2 to TRBJ2-5; 10 positions match TRBD2. CDR3 length equals 14 residues. Germline V gives CDR1 SNHLY, CDR2 FYNNEI. Trimming removed 4 bases from V and 5 bases from J; junction bases left unmatched: 4. The DNA of the CDR3 is TGTGCCAGCAGTGGAGCGGGGGGGCGGGAGACCCAGTACTTC. Translation gives CASSGAGGRETQYF.

V usage is TRBV2 and J usage is TRBJ2-1; 9 nucleotides agree with TRBD2. Germline CDR1 SNHLY, CDR2 FYNNEI. The J segment lost 6 bases and the V segment lost 0 bases, leaving 6 bases of the junction unmatched. The CDR3 is 16 amino acids. The CDR3, as DNA: TGTGCCAGCAGTGAAGCGATGGCTAGCGGGACCAATGAGCAGTTCTTC. It encodes CASSEAMASGTNEQFF. Full variable domain (outside the CDR3, taken from reference TRBV2 and TRBJ2-1): EPEVTQTPSHQVTQMGQEVILRCVPISNHLYFYWYRQILGQKVEFLVSFYNNEISEKSEIFDDQFSVERPDGSNFTLKIRSTKLEDSAMYFCASSEAMASGTNEQFFGPGTRLTVL.

V is TRBV18 and J is TRBJ2-7; maybe TRBD1 (6 bases). The CDR3 totals 15 residues. Germline CDR1 and CDR2: KGHSH and LQKENI. The V gene lost 0 bases and the J gene lost 1 base, with 10 bases spanning the gap. The CDR3 reads CASSPPGQRSYEQYF. The CDR3 region has the DNA TGTGCCAGCTCACCACCTGGACAGCGTTCCTACGAGCAGTACTTC.

The chain joins TRBV19 to TRBJ2-2; TRBD2 is a possible D gene (5 bases). Germline V lookup: CDR1 LNHDA, CDR2 SQIVND (reference sequence). The V and J ends lost 4 bases and 0 bases respectively, with 6 bases between them. The CDR3 totals 14 residues. The CDR3 here is CASSTAANTGELFF. The CDR3 DNA reads TGTGCCAGTAGTACAGCGGCGAACACCGGGGAGCTGTTTTTT.

The chain combines TRBV11-2 with TRBJ1-6, with 9 bases matching TRBD1. The CDR3 runs 16 residues. V dropped 4 bases and J dropped 7; count of bases not matched to a gene: 8. From germline, CDR1 is SGHAT and CDR2 FQNNGV. CDR3 bases: TGTGCCAGCAGCTCGCCCTTCGGGACAGGGAATTCACCCCTCCACTTT. Its protein product is CASSSPFGTGNSPLHF.

This rearrangement joins TRBV11-2 to TRBJ1-2, with D tentatively TRBD1 (6 bases). CDR3 length: 15 amino acids. Germline V lookup: CDR1 SGHAT, CDR2 FQNNGV. V was trimmed by 1 base and J by 8 bases, leaving 17 bases between them. CDR3 coding DNA: TGTGCCAGCAGCTTAGGTCGGGGGGGGCCTAGAGGCTACACCTTC. Translated, it gives CASSLGRGGPRGYTF.

The chain recombines TRBV7-2 with TRBJ1-1; possible D gene TRBD1, 5 bases. The CDR3 contains 14 residues. Trimming pared 5 bases from V and 4 bases from J, leaving 14 bases between. Germline V gene lookup returns CDR1 SGHTA and CDR2 FQGNSA. Here the CDR3 DNA reads TGTGCCAGCAGCCCGGGGACGGGGGGCACTGAAGCTTTCTTT. Its translation is CASSPGTGGTEAFF. Full variable domain (rest looked up from reference TRBV7-2 and TRBJ1-1): GAGVSQSPSNKVTEKGKDVELRCDPISGHTALYWYRQSLGQGLEFLIYFQGNSAPDKSGLPSDRFSAERTGGSVSTLTIQRTQQEDSAVYLCASSPGTGGTEAFFGQGTRLTVV.

In DNA form, the CDR3 reads TGTGCCAGCAGTGGACAGGGGTATGTCGGGGAGCTGTTTTTT. It yields the protein CASSGQGYVGELFF. The chain couples TRBV6-2 or TRBV6-3 to TRBJ2-2; 9 bases are shared with TRBD1. Losses at the gene ends were 5 bases for V and 7 bases for J; bases not matched to a gene: 5. Germline V CDR1 and CDR2: MNHEY, SVGEGT. There are 14 residues in the CDR3.

V is TRBV3-1 (or the pseudogene TRBV3-2) and J is TRBJ2-3, with D possibly matching TRBD2 (7 bases). Germline CDR1 and CDR2: LGHDT and YNNKEL (reference sequence). Trimming took off 3 bases at V and 1 base at J, with 14 bases between the two ends. The CDR3 runs 16 residues. The CDR3 region is CASSHFRGAGTDTQYF. The CDR3 DNA sequence: TGTGCCAGCAGCCATTTCCGGGGGGCTGGCACAGATACGCAGTATTTT.

The rearrangement joins TRBV28 to TRBJ2-7; TRBD2 matches 13 bases. The V gene end was trimmed by 5 bases and the J gene end by 3 bases; junction bases not matched to a gene: 4. Germline V gives CDR1 MDHEN, CDR2 SYDVKM. The CDR3 has 15 amino acids. The CDR3 reads CASSIRTSGGYEQYF. In DNA, the CDR3 is TGTGCCAGCAGTATAAGGACTAGCGGGGGCTACGAGCAGTACTTC.

This sequence joins TRBV12-3 or TRBV12-4 and TRBJ2-5, with D perhaps TRBD2 (5 bases). The length of the CDR3 is 11 residues. With 10 bases removed from V and 4 bases from J, the gap between germline ends came to 10 bases. The CDR3 DNA is TGTGCCACCAGCCGGGGAGAGACCCAGTACTTC. Translating it yields CATSRGETQYF.

The gene calls are TRBV19 and TRBJ2-3; no clear D gene. CDR3 length: 15 amino acids. Germline V lookup: CDR1 LNHDA, CDR2 SQIVND (reference sequence). Trimming removed 5 bases from V and 3 bases from J, with 15 bases in between. In DNA form, the CDR3 reads TGTGCCAGTAGTGTGGTAGCTGAGGATACAGATACGCAGTATTTT. Amino acid sequence: CASSVVAEDTDTQYF.

The chain joins TRBV5-1 to TRBJ2-7; 10 bases align to TRBD1. This CDR3 has 15 residues. Germline loops: CDR1 SGHRS, CDR2 YFSETQ. Losses at the gene ends were 0 bases for V and 4 bases for J; bases not matched to a gene: 4. CDR3 sequence reads: CASSLGQGAKYEQYF. The CDR3 bases are TGCGCCAGCAGCTTGGGACAGGGGGCGAAGTACGAGCAGTACTTC.

This chain uses TRBV6-5 with TRBJ1-1; D gene uncertain. The V gene's germline CDR1 is MNHEY and CDR2 SVGAGI. Trimming shortened V by 6 bases and J by 6 bases, and 11 bases separated the two germline ends. The CDR3 contains 12 residues. CDR3 coding DNA: TGTGCCAGCAGCCTACCTCGGGCTGAAGCTTTCTTT. Its translation: CASSLPRAEAFF.

The chain recombines TRBV19 with TRBJ2-1; 9 bases are a match to TRBD2. The CDR3 is made up of 17 amino acids. CDR1 is LNHDA and CDR2 is SQIVND in the germline V gene (reference sequence). V was pared by 9 bases and J by 10 bases, with 22 bases of the junction left unmatched. The CDR3 loop reads CASQRSLAGSLNKEQFF. Written as DNA, the CDR3 is TGTGCCAGCCAAAGGTCGCTAGCGGGATCCCTTAATAAGGAGCAGTTCTTC.

This rearrangement joins TRBV29-1 to TRBJ2-7; possibly TRBD1 for D (6 bases). The CDR3 is 14 amino acids. Per the germline V gene, CDR1 is SQVTM and CDR2 is ANQGSEA. V was shortened by 3 bases and J by 4 bases, with 16 bases between the two germline ends. The CDR3 nucleotides read TGCAGCGTTGAGATGGCAGGGGTGTCGTACGAGCAGTACTTC. This translates into CSVEMAGVSYEQYF.

The rearrangement uses TRBV11-1 and TRBJ2-7, with D perhaps TRBD1 (5 bases). CDR1 and CDR2 (germline): SGHAT, FQDESV (reference sequence). This CDR3 contains 15 residues. V lost 5 bases, J lost 5 bases, and 19 bases lay in between. The chain's CDR3 is CASSEGASGRDEQYF. The CDR3 DNA is TGTGCCAGCAGCGAAGGGGCCTCAGGACGGGACGAGCAGTACTTC.

This clone was recorded at least ten times. The rearrangement links TRBV19 to TRBJ1-3, with D hard to call. The CDR3 sequence is 13 residues long. The germline gives CDR1 LNHDA, CDR2 SQIVND (reference sequence). With 6 bases removed from V and 3 bases from J, the gap between germline ends came to 9 bases. The CDR3 coding sequence is TGTGCCAGTAGATTGGAGGGTGGAAACACCATATATTTT. It is translated as CASRLEGGNTIYF. The whole variable domain, remainder taken from reference TRBV19 and TRBJ1-3, is DGGITQSPKYLFRKEGQNVTLSCEQNLNHDAMYWYRQDPGQGLRLIYYSQIVNDFQKGDIAEGYSVSREKKESFPLTVTSAQKNPTAFYLCASRLEGGNTIYFGEGSWLTVV.

The CDR3 reads CASSPLTSGRGDTQYF. As DNA, the CDR3 is TGTGCCAGCAGTCCCCTTACTAGCGGGAGAGGAGATACGCAGTATTTT. The chain uses TRBV6-2 or TRBV6-3 and TRBJ2-3; 11 bases align to TRBD2. The CDR3 sequence is 16 residues long. J gave up 5 bases and V 5 bases, and 9 bases lay outside the gene matches. The V gene's germline CDR1 is MNHEY and CDR2 SVGEGT.

This clone was detected once. V is TRBV4-3 and J is TRBJ1-6; perhaps TRBD1 as D (6 bases). The CDR3 sequence is 13 residues long. Trimming took 4 bases from V and 9 from J, leaving 10 bases between them. Germline V gene lookup returns CDR1 LGHNA and CDR2 YSLEER. The DNA of the CDR3 is TGCGCCAGCAGCCGAGACAGGCTTTCACCCCTCCACTTT. Translation gives CASSRDRLSPLHF.

This chain joins TRBV11-3 and TRBJ2-3; 7 bases align to TRBD2. The J segment lost 5 bases and the V segment lost 3 bases, leaving 5 bases of the junction unmatched. Germline V CDR1 and CDR2: SGHNT, YENEEA. The CDR3 totals 14 residues. This CDR3 reads CASSLTSSGDTQYF. The CDR3 bases are TGTGCCAGCAGCTTGACTAGCTCGGGAGATACGCAGTATTTT.

This clone was seen more than once but under ten times. The genes are TRBV4-3 and TRBJ1-2; possible D gene TRBD1, 5 bases. Germline V gene lookup returns CDR1 LGHNA and CDR2 YSLEER. There are 16 residues in the CDR3. Trimming cost V 4 bases and J 4 bases, with 19 bases left between them. The CDR3 sequence: CASSRDSTWDFYGYTF. The CDR3 nucleotides are TGCGCCAGCAGCCGGGATTCCACGTGGGACTTCTATGGCTACACCTTC.

V is TRBV18 and J is TRBJ2-7; 7 positions match TRBD1. The germline gives CDR1 KGHSH, CDR2 LQKENI. The CDR3 sequence is 12 residues long. V trimming: 3 bases; J trimming: 6 bases; junction bases outside the gene matches: 2. This CDR3 is CASSPGTAEQYF. CDR3 DNA sequence: TGTGCCAGCTCACCCGGGACAGCCGAGCAGTACTTC.

This clone was found a few times. This chain uses TRBV30 with TRBJ1-6; D unclear. The length of the CDR3 is 13 residues. The V end was cut by 3 bases, the J end by 6 bases, with 9 bases between. Germline V gives CDR1 GTSNPN, CDR2 SVGIG (reference sequence). CDR3 in amino acids: CAWRGAPNSPLHF. The CDR3 bases are TGTGCCTGGAGGGGAGCCCCTAATTCACCCCTCCACTTT.

The J gene is TRBJ2-7, the V gene TRBV15; D unclear. The V end was cut by 3 bases, the J end by 0 bases, with 6 bases between. The germline V gene encodes CDR1 LNHNV and CDR2 YYDKDF (reference sequence). The CDR3 runs 13 residues. CDR3 in DNA: TGTGCCACCAGCAGCGCACACTCCTACGAGCAGTACTTC. This encodes CATSSAHSYEQYF. Full variable domain (rest looked up from reference TRBV15 and TRBJ2-7): DAMVIQNPRYQVTQFGKPVTLSCSQTLNHNVMYWYQQKSSQAPKLLFHYYDKDFNNEADTPDNFQSRRPNTSFCFLDIRSPGLGDTAMYLCATSSAHSYEQYFGPGTRLTVT.

This chain uses TRBV5-1 with TRBJ1-1; 9 bases line up with TRBD1. From germline, CDR1 is SGHRS and CDR2 YFSETQ. V shed 3 bases and J 0 bases; nucleotides not matched to a gene: 9. This CDR3 comprises 17 residues. CDR3 residues: CASSYTWTGDMNTEAFF. The CDR3 region has the DNA TGCGCCAGCAGCTACACCTGGACAGGGGACATGAACACTGAAGCTTTCTTT.

This rearrangement joins TRBV3-1 (or the pseudogene TRBV3-2) to TRBJ2-4; tentative D call: TRBD1 (5 bases). Trimming took 1 base from V and 2 from J, leaving 9 bases between them. This CDR3 is built from 15 residues. Germline assignment: CDR1 LGHDT and CDR2 YNNKEL (reference sequence). The CDR3 DNA is TGTGCCAGCAGCCAAGTAGCAGGGTCCAAAAACATTCAGTACTTC. This gives the protein CASSQVAGSKNIQYF.

This chain joins TRBV5-1 and TRBJ2-1; 8 bases match TRBD2. The trim removed 4 bases at V and 6 bases at J, leaving 9 bases unmatched. The length of the CDR3 is 15 residues. Germline V CDR1 and CDR2: SGHRS, YFSETQ. The DNA of the CDR3 is TGCGCCAGCAGCGCCCGACTAGCGCCTTTCAATGAGCAGTTCTTC. Residues: CASSARLAPFNEQFF.

The V gene is TRBV30, the J gene TRBJ2-2; D perhaps matches TRBD2 (6 bases). The CDR3 totals 14 residues. The germline V gene has CDR1 GTSNPN and CDR2 SVGIG (reference sequence). Deletions cut 0 bases from V and 4 bases from J, with 9 bases between. CDR3 DNA sequence: TGTGCCTGGAGTGTACTAGCAGGCACCGGGGAGCTGTTTTTT. It translates to CAWSVLAGTGELFF.

This clone was recorded once. The rearrangement joins TRBV7-2 to TRBJ2-1; 8 bases agree with TRBD2. CDR1 SGHTA and CDR2 FQGNSA come from the germline V gene. V lost 1 base and J lost 9; bases outside the gene matches: 14. There are 17 residues in the CDR3. Here the CDR3 reads CASSLGGTGLVIAEQFF. The CDR3, as DNA: TGTGCCAGCAGCTTAGGGGGAACGGGACTAGTTATCGCTGAGCAGTTCTTC.

This chain links TRBV13 with TRBJ2-2; a weak D match, TRBD1 (6 bases). CDR1 and CDR2 from the germline V gene are PRHDT and FYEKMQ (reference sequence). The CDR3 consists of 17 residues. With 0 bases removed from V and 8 bases from J, the gap between germline ends came to 19 bases. The CDR3 region is CASSLGHGRGAIGELFF. Written as DNA, the CDR3 is TGTGCCAGCAGCTTAGGCCACGGCAGGGGTGCCATTGGGGAGCTGTTTTTT.